Shown below are 24 T cell receptor beta chains from a single sample sequenced in a study of blood T cell repertoires in COVID-19. The method was immunoSEQ multiplex PCR; TCRdb's version includes in-frame clones alone and lacks a portion of them. The data hold approximately 260,000 clones, with around 83% observed a single time. Sequenced material: peripheral blood. These receptor sequences come from a woman aged 60-75 years with active or convalescent COVID-19.

Regarding this clone: Other DNA variants within this sample encode the same CDR3. The chain joins TRBV10-2 to TRBJ1-2, with 7 bases matching TRBD1. From germline, CDR1 is WSHSY and CDR2 SAAADI. This CDR3 region has 13 residues. V trimming: 7 bases; J trimming: 3 bases; junction bases outside the gene matches: 5. In DNA, the CDR3 is TGCGCCAGCACACCCACAGGGGACTATGGCTACACCTTC. Its translation is CASTPTGDYGYTF.

The chain employs TRBV3-1 (or the pseudogene TRBV3-2) and TRBJ1-4; D is ambiguous. Per germline, CDR1 LGHDT and CDR2 YNNKEL (reference sequence). Trimming pared 4 bases from V and 8 bases from J, leaving 11 bases between. CDR3 length equals 13 residues. CDR3 amino acids: CASSPSSFEKLFF. CDR3 in DNA: TGTGCCAGCAGCCCGTCTTCTTTCGAAAAACTGTTTTTT.

The chain joins TRBV7-9 to TRBJ2-7; D is undetermined. Deletions cut 3 bases from V and 3 bases from J, with 9 bases between. CDR1 is SEHNR and CDR2 is FQNEAQ in the germline V gene (reference sequence). This CDR3 region has 13 residues. CDR3: CASSLVSGYEQYF. The DNA of the CDR3 is TGTGCCAGCAGCTTGGTCAGTGGCTACGAGCAGTACTTC.

This clone was counted once. The gene calls are TRBV7-9 and TRBJ1-1; D remains unclear. The CDR3 totals 13 residues. V was shortened by 1 base and J by 4 bases, with 7 bases between the two germline ends. Germline V gene sequence: CDR1 SEHNR, CDR2 FQNEAQ (reference sequence). CDR3 loop: CASSLGSSTEAFF. The DNA for the CDR3 is TGTGCCAGCAGCTTAGGTAGCTCCACTGAAGCTTTCTTT. Full variable domain (outside the CDR3, taken from reference TRBV7-9 and TRBJ1-1): DTGVSQNPRHKITKRGQNVTFRCDPISEHNRLYWYRQTLGQGPEFLTYFQNEAQLEKSRLLSDRFSAERPKGSFSTLEIQRTEQGDSAMYLCASSLGSSTEAFFGQGTRLTVV.

This chain connects TRBV5-8 to TRBJ2-5; 8 nucleotides match TRBD2. CDR1 SGHTS and CDR2 YDEGEE come from the germline V gene. This CDR3 has 17 amino acids. V lost 3 bases to trimming and J lost 1 base; unmatched junction nucleotides: 11. DNA for the CDR3: TGTGCCAGCAGCTGGGCGAGGACACGGGGGGGCCAAGAGACCCAGTACTTC. This codes for CASSWARTRGGQETQYF.

With respect to this clone: Other DNA sequences within the sample encode an identical CDR3. The chain carries TRBV2 and TRBJ1-1; 7 nucleotides agree with TRBD1. Germline lookup yields CDR1 SNHLY and CDR2 FYNNEI. This CDR3 spans 15 amino acids. Trimming cost V 6 bases and J 1 base; bases outside gene matches: 8. The CDR3 DNA reads TGTGCCAGCAGAGCCCGACAGGGCCGGAACACTGAAGCTTTCTTT. Amino acids: CASRARQGRNTEAFF. The full variable domain, its missing parts supplied by reference TRBV2 and TRBJ1-1, is EPEVTQTPSHQVTQMGQEVILRCVPISNHLYFYWYRQILGQKVEFLVSFYNNEISEKSEIFDDQFSVERPDGSNFTLKIRSTKLEDSAMYFCASRARQGRNTEAFFGQGTRLTVV.

The chain has TRBV4-1 and TRBJ1-4; D might be TRBD1 (5 bases). Trimming left V 1 base short and J 8 bases short, with 14 bases between. There are 15 residues in the CDR3. Germline lookup yields CDR1 MGHRA and CDR2 YSYEKL. The CDR3 reads CASSQVKGLNEKLFF. Written as DNA, the CDR3 is TGCGCCAGCAGCCAAGTCAAGGGGCTGAACGAAAAACTGTTTTTT.

V usage is TRBV6-2 or TRBV6-3 and J usage is TRBJ2-7, with a tentative D call TRBD1 (5 bases). CDR1 and CDR2 from the germline V gene are MNHEY and SVGEGT. The germline V and J ends were trimmed by 5 bases and 1 base, with 6 bases remaining between them. The CDR3 sequence is 12 residues long. CDR3 residues: CASSRQSYEQYF. The CDR3, as DNA: TGTGCCAGCAGTAGACAGTCCTACGAGCAGTACTTC.

This chain connects TRBV7-6 to TRBJ2-1, with 8 bases that match TRBD2. V shed 2 bases, J shed 0 bases, and the junction held 9 bases outside the gene matches. Germline values: CDR1 SGHVS, CDR2 FNYEAQ. The CDR3 runs 18 residues. CDR3 sequence: CASSLRGGGLSSYNEQFF. DNA for the CDR3: TGTGCCAGCAGCTTACGAGGCGGGGGGTTAAGCTCCTACAATGAGCAGTTCTTC.

This sequence joins TRBV10-2 and TRBJ2-1; 10 positions match TRBD2. J gave up 4 bases and V 6 bases, and 12 bases lay outside the gene matches. This CDR3 region has 17 residues. From germline, CDR1 is WSHSY and CDR2 SAAADI. The CDR3 nucleotides read TGCGCCAGCAGCCCACAACCAGGGACTAGCGCGTACAATGAGCAGTTCTTC. It yields the protein CASSPQPGTSAYNEQFF.

The chain combines TRBV13 with TRBJ2-5, with 10 bases fitting TRBD2. Germline trimming cut 7 bases from V and 7 bases from J; bases unmatched to any gene: 12. Germline CDR1 reads PRHDT; CDR2 reads FYEKMQ (reference sequence). This CDR3 has 15 residues. CDR3: CASTRKVSGGSTQYF. DNA of the CDR3: TGTGCCAGCACCCGAAAGGTTAGCGGGGGGTCGACCCAGTACTTC.

The chain links TRBV6-2 or TRBV6-3 to TRBJ2-1, with 10 bases matching TRBD2. CDR3 size: 15 residues. CDR1 MNHEY and CDR2 SVGEGT come from the germline V gene. Trimming removed 2 bases from V and 8 bases from J; junction bases left unmatched: 6. The CDR3 DNA is TGTGCCAGCAGTTACGGGGGACTAGCGATCGATGAGCAGTTCTTC. Its protein is CASSYGGLAIDEQFF.

The chain has TRBV7-9 and TRBJ2-1; TRBD1 might be the D (5 bases). V lost 2 bases to trimming and J lost 6 bases, with 17 bases between them. The CDR3 has 16 residues. The germline V gene encodes CDR1 SEHNR and CDR2 FQNEAQ (reference sequence). CDR3: CASSLSQGPFFNEQFF. CDR3 DNA sequence: TGTGCCAGCAGCTTATCTCAGGGCCCCTTTTTCAATGAGCAGTTCTTC.

The J gene is TRBJ2-3, the V gene TRBV7-8, with 8 bases that match TRBD2. Germline lookup yields CDR1 SGHVS and CDR2 FQNEAQ. The junction had 6 bases not matched to a gene; V was cut back by 3 bases and J by 4 bases. The CDR3 spans 15 residues. The CDR3 DNA sequence: TGTGCCAGCAGCTTCTTAGCGGGGATACCAGATACGCAGTATTTT. Protein product: CASSFLAGIPDTQYF.

V gene TRBV6-5 combines with J gene TRBJ1-6; 7 nucleotides match TRBD1. Germline CDR1 MNHEY, CDR2 SVGAGI. This CDR3 has 16 amino acids. Trimming at V came to 0 bases and at J to 5 bases, leaving 4 bases not matched to a gene. The DNA of the CDR3 is TGTGCCAGCAGTTACTCAGGGGGCAGAGATAATTCACCCCTCCACTTT. Protein sequence: CASSYSGGRDNSPLHF.

This clone has a count of ten or more. V is TRBV11-2 and J is TRBJ1-1; 8 bases match TRBD1. V was pared by 1 base and J by 4 bases, with 5 bases of the junction left unmatched. The CDR3 sequence is 15 residues long. Germline loops: CDR1 SGHAT, CDR2 FQNNGV. The CDR3 loop is CASSLVQGAGTEAFF. CDR3 in DNA: TGTGCCAGCAGCTTAGTTCAGGGGGCGGGCACTGAAGCTTTCTTT. The whole variable domain, filled in from reference TRBV11-2 and TRBJ1-1, reads EAGVAQSPRYKIIEKRQSVAFWCNPISGHATLYWYQQILGQGPKLLIQFQNNGVVDDSQLPKDRFSAERLKGVDSTLKIQPAKLEDSAVYLCASSLVQGAGTEAFFGQGTRLTVV.

CDR3: CASSLLKNTEAFF. As DNA, the CDR3 is TGTGCCAGCAGCTTGTTAAAGAACACTGAAGCTTTCTTT. V usage is TRBV5-8 and J usage is TRBJ1-1; D gene ambiguous. The CDR3 covers 13 residues. Looked up from germline, CDR1 is SGHTS and CDR2 is YDEGEE. Trimming removed 1 base from V and 1 base from J, with 5 bases in between.

This chain links TRBV6-5 with TRBJ1-1, with 7 bases matching TRBD1. Germline CDR1 is MNHEY and CDR2 is SVGAGI. Germline trimming cut 2 bases from V and 4 bases from J; bases unmatched to any gene: 7. The CDR3 is 15 amino acids. Here the CDR3 DNA reads TGTGCCAGCAGTTACACCGACAGGGTTGGCACTGAAGCTTTCTTT. Protein sequence: CASSYTDRVGTEAFF.

The chain carries TRBV5-5 and TRBJ1-5; D gene ambiguous. The V and J ends lost 4 bases and 0 bases respectively, with 8 bases between them. CDR1 is SGHKS and CDR2 is YYEKEE in the germline V gene (reference sequence). CDR3 length: 14 residues. CDR3 in amino acids: CASSLGSSNQPQHF. CDR3 DNA sequence: TGTGCCAGCAGCCTCGGGTCTAGCAATCAGCCCCAGCATTTT. Drawing the rest from reference TRBV5-5 and TRBJ1-5, the complete variable domain is DAGVTQSPTHLIKTRGQQVTLRCSPISGHKSVSWYQQVLGQGPQFIFQYYEKEERGRGNFPDRFSARQFPNYSSELNVNALLLGDSALYLCASSLGSSNQPQHFGDGTRLSIL.

The rearrangement uses TRBV5-1 and TRBJ2-1, with 7 bases matching TRBD1. The germline gives CDR1 SGHRS, CDR2 YFSETQ. V gave up 4 bases and J gave up 7 bases; unmatched junction bases: 11. The CDR3 covers 15 residues. The CDR3 loop reads CASSLTDRVRNEQFF. The CDR3 coding sequence is TGCGCCAGCAGCCTCACTGACAGGGTTCGAAATGAGCAGTTCTTC.

The chain recombines TRBV24-1 with TRBJ2-3; the match to TRBD2 covers 11 bases. The CDR3 totals 18 residues. The V segment lost 3 bases and the J segment 5 bases; nucleotides outside the gene matches: 12. The germline V gene encodes CDR1 KGHDR and CDR2 SFDVKD. CDR3 sequence reads: CATSDPVGLAVARDTQYF. The CDR3 DNA follows: TGTGCCACCAGTGATCCCGTGGGACTAGCGGTAGCCAGAGATACGCAGTATTTT.

In DNA, the CDR3 is TGTGCCTGCCACAAGGGCCAGGGGCTCTACGAGCAGTACTTC. This codes for CACHKGQGLYEQYF. The rearrangement joins TRBV30 to TRBJ2-7; TRBD1 is a possible D gene (6 bases). The CDR3 has 14 residues. V dropped 6 bases and J dropped 3 bases, with 18 bases sitting between them. The V gene's germline CDR1 is GTSNPN and CDR2 SVGIG (reference sequence).

The rearrangement uses TRBV7-8 and TRBJ1-2; maybe TRBD1 (5 bases). This CDR3 comprises 15 residues. Germline assignment: CDR1 SGHVS and CDR2 FQNEAQ. The V end was cut by 0 bases, the J end by 3 bases, with 11 bases between. This CDR3 reads CASSLAGLGDYGYTF. The CDR3 DNA is TGTGCCAGCAGCTTAGCGGGCTTAGGGGACTATGGCTACACCTTC.

This sequence joins TRBV4-1 and TRBJ2-5; 7 bases are shared with TRBD1. The V gene end was trimmed by 4 bases and the J gene end by 4 bases; junction bases not matched to a gene: 9. The CDR3 length is 15 residues. Germline-derived CDR1 and CDR2 are MGHRA and YSYEKL. The CDR3, as DNA: TGCGCCAGCAGCCCACGGGCCTCAGGGGGAGAGACCCAGTACTTC. Its protein is CASSPRASGGETQYF.